The rows below give T cell receptor beta chains drawn from one sample of a study of blood T cell repertoires in COVID-19. Profiling relied on immunoSEQ multiplex PCR, and the TCRdb table lists in-frame clones only, not all of them. The table includes just over 150,000 clones, about 80% detected once. The specimen sequenced was peripheral blood. The receptor set was obtained from a man between 60 and 75 years old with acute or convalescent COVID-19. The CDR3 runs from the conserved cysteine through the conserved F or W. Fields, in order: J gene, CDR3 length, D gene, V gene, clone size, CDR3 DNA, CDR3 protein. A D gene is named only where the DNA matches it firmly. Clone sizes are given selectively: once, few, many, or a class where the clone is expanded.

J gene: TRBJ2-2; CDR3 length: 14; D gene: NA; V gene: TRBV3-1/TRBV3-2; clone size: NA; CDR3 DNA: TGTGCCAGCAGCCAGGTAGAGAACACCGGGGAGCTGTTTTTT; CDR3 protein: CASSQVENTGELFF
J gene: TRBJ2-7; CDR3 length: 12; D gene: NA; V gene: TRBV6-6; clone size: NA; CDR3 DNA: TGTGCCAGCAGTTACTCGGATAGGGGGCAGTACTTC; CDR3 protein: CASSYSDRGQYF
J gene: TRBJ2-3; CDR3 length: 16; D gene: TRBD2; V gene: TRBV2; clone size: NA; CDR3 DNA: TGTGCCAGCAGTGGGTCCGGAGCGGGGGGCGCAGATACGCAGTATTTT; CDR3 protein: CASSGSGAGGADTQYF
J gene: TRBJ1-2; CDR3 length: 16; D gene: NA; V gene: TRBV28; clone size: NA; CDR3 DNA: TGTGCCAGCAGCTTATGGGGTTTTAAGGGGAACTATGGCTACACCTTC; CDR3 protein: CASSLWGFKGNYGYTF
J gene: TRBJ1-2; CDR3 length: 13; D gene: NA; V gene: TRBV27; clone size: NA; CDR3 DNA: TGTGCCAGCAGTTTCAAGCCCTCATATGGCTACACCTTC; CDR3 protein: CASSFKPSYGYTF
J gene: TRBJ2-1; CDR3 length: 15; D gene: NA; V gene: TRBV11-2; clone size: NA; CDR3 DNA: TGTGCCAGCAGTCGGAGCCGGACTATTTTCTATGAGCAGTTCTTC; CDR3 protein: CASSRSRTIFYEQFF
J gene: TRBJ2-7; CDR3 length: 14; D gene: TRBD1; V gene: TRBV5-1; clone size: once; CDR3 DNA: TGCGCCAGCAGCTTGGAGGACAGGGGGGGTGAGCAGTACTTC; CDR3 protein: CASSLEDRGGEQYF
J gene: TRBJ1-6; CDR3 length: 17; D gene: NA; V gene: TRBV30; clone size: NA; CDR3 DNA: TGTGCCTGGAAAATCTCAGGAGGGTACTCCTATAATTCACCCCTCCACTTT; CDR3 protein: CAWKISGGYSYNSPLHF
J gene: TRBJ1-2; CDR3 length: 12; D gene: NA; V gene: TRBV19; clone size: NA; CDR3 DNA: TGTGCCAGTACCCGGCAGGACTATGGCTACACCTTC; CDR3 protein: CASTRQDYGYTF
J gene: TRBJ2-7; CDR3 length: 14; D gene: NA; V gene: TRBV4-2; clone size: NA; CDR3 DNA: TGTGCCAGCAGCCAAGCCGACGCAGGGTACGAGCAGTACTTC; CDR3 protein: CASSQADAGYEQYF
J gene: TRBJ1-4; CDR3 length: 16; D gene: TRBD1; V gene: TRBV5-5; clone size: NA; CDR3 DNA: TGTGCCAGCAGCTTGGATGTCACAGGGGGGAATCAAAAACTGTTTTTT; CDR3 protein: CASSLDVTGGNQKLFF
J gene: TRBJ1-5; CDR3 length: 14; D gene: TRBD1; V gene: TRBV6-6; clone size: NA; CDR3 DNA: TGTGCCAGCAGTTCCAGGGGGGGCAATCAGCCCCAGCATTTT; CDR3 protein: CASSSRGGNQPQHF
J gene: TRBJ2-3; CDR3 length: 13; D gene: NA; V gene: TRBV19; clone size: NA; CDR3 DNA: TGTGCCAGTAGTCGGGTTGCCTTAGATACGCAGTATTTT; CDR3 protein: CASSRVALDTQYF
J gene: TRBJ2-1; CDR3 length: 16; D gene: TRBD2; V gene: TRBV19; clone size: NA; CDR3 DNA: TGTGCCAGTAGTATATCGTCTAGCGGGACCCCCAATGAGCAGTTCTTC; CDR3 protein: CASSISSSGTPNEQFF
J gene: TRBJ1-6; CDR3 length: 17; D gene: TRBD1; V gene: TRBV4-1; clone size: NA; CDR3 DNA: TGCGCCAGCAGCCAAACGGACAGGCTCAACTATAATTCACCCCTCCACTTT; CDR3 protein: CASSQTDRLNYNSPLHF
J gene: TRBJ2-7; CDR3 length: 19; D gene: NA; V gene: TRBV5-1; clone size: NA; CDR3 DNA: TGCGCCAGCAGCTTGGGGGTAGCAGATGGAGCGGCGGGCGACTACGAGCAGTACTTC; CDR3 protein: CASSLGVADGAAGDYEQYF
J gene: TRBJ2-1; CDR3 length: 15; D gene: NA; V gene: TRBV7-3; clone size: NA; CDR3 DNA: TGTGCCAGCAGCCCCCGTCCGGGATCAATGTATGAGCAGTTCTTC; CDR3 protein: CASSPRPGSMYEQFF
J gene: TRBJ2-6; CDR3 length: 15; D gene: NA; V gene: TRBV2; clone size: NA; CDR3 DNA: TGTGCCAGCATTCCGGACAGCTCTGGGGCCAACGTCCTGACTTTC; CDR3 protein: CASIPDSSGANVLTF
J gene: TRBJ2-3; CDR3 length: 14; D gene: NA; V gene: TRBV5-5; clone size: NA; CDR3 DNA: TGTGCCAGCAGCTTGGGGAGTGTGGGAGATACGCAGTATTTT; CDR3 protein: CASSLGSVGDTQYF
J gene: TRBJ2-7; CDR3 length: 17; D gene: TRBD1; V gene: TRBV5-4; clone size: NA; CDR3 DNA: TGTGCCAGCAGCCAAATTTCCGGGACAGGGCCTCTCTACGAGCAGTACTTC; CDR3 protein: CASSQISGTGPLYEQYF
J gene: TRBJ1-2; CDR3 length: 13; D gene: NA; V gene: TRBV18; clone size: NA; CDR3 DNA: TGTGCCAGCTCACCAGCGATCCCCTATGGCTACACCTTC; CDR3 protein: CASSPAIPYGYTF
J gene: TRBJ2-1; CDR3 length: 14; D gene: NA; V gene: TRBV6-5; clone size: NA; CDR3 DNA: TGTGCCAGCCTCCCCGGACAGCAGTACAATGAGCAGTTCTTC; CDR3 protein: CASLPGQQYNEQFF
J gene: TRBJ2-1; CDR3 length: 15; D gene: TRBD2; V gene: TRBV15; clone size: NA; CDR3 DNA: TGTACCACCAGAGGAGCGGGGGACTCCTACAATGAGCAGTTCTTC; CDR3 protein: CTTRGAGDSYNEQFF
J gene: TRBJ1-3; CDR3 length: 16; D gene: TRBD1; V gene: TRBV24-1; clone size: once; CDR3 DNA: TGTGCCTCGGGTCCCGGGACAGGGAACTCTGGAAACACCATATATTTT; CDR3 protein: CASGPGTGNSGNTIYF
J gene: TRBJ2-5; CDR3 length: 15; D gene: TRBD1; V gene: TRBV6-5; clone size: NA; CDR3 DNA: TGTGCCAGCAGTACGGGACAGGCTTCTCAAGAGACCCAGTACTTC; CDR3 protein: CASSTGQASQETQYF
J gene: TRBJ1-1; CDR3 length: 18; D gene: TRBD1; V gene: TRBV11-3; clone size: NA; CDR3 DNA: TGTGCCAGCAGCTTTTCTCTCCGTCGACAGGGGTCTAACACTGAAGCTTTCTTT; CDR3 protein: CASSFSLRRQGSNTEAFF
J gene: TRBJ2-1; CDR3 length: 16; D gene: TRBD1; V gene: TRBV11-3; clone size: NA; CDR3 DNA: TGTGCCAGCAGCTTAACGGGGACAGGCGCCTACAATGAGCAGTTCTTC; CDR3 protein: CASSLTGTGAYNEQFF
J gene: TRBJ2-3; CDR3 length: 14; D gene: NA; V gene: TRBV11-3; clone size: NA; CDR3 DNA: TGTGCCAGCAGCCCCACCGCGGGCACAGATACGCAGTATTTT; CDR3 protein: CASSPTAGTDTQYF
J gene: TRBJ2-3; CDR3 length: 14; D gene: TRBD1; V gene: TRBV5-5; clone size: NA; CDR3 DNA: TGTGCCAGCAGAAGGGGGCACGCCACAGATACGCAGTATTTT; CDR3 protein: CASRRGHATDTQYF
J gene: TRBJ1-5; CDR3 length: 13; D gene: TRBD1; V gene: TRBV7-2; clone size: NA; CDR3 DNA: TGTGCCAGCAGCTACAGGGGGCATCAGCCCCAGCATTTT; CDR3 protein: CASSYRGHQPQHF
J gene: TRBJ2-7; CDR3 length: 16; D gene: NA; V gene: TRBV9; clone size: NA; CDR3 DNA: TGTGCCAGCAGCGTAGGCGCCGGGGGTCCCTCCTACGAGCAGTACTTC; CDR3 protein: CASSVGAGGPSYEQYF
J gene: TRBJ2-7; CDR3 length: 14; D gene: NA; V gene: TRBV5-1; clone size: NA; CDR3 DNA: TGCGCCAGCAGCTTGGAACAGGGTTCATACGAGCAGTACTTC; CDR3 protein: CASSLEQGSYEQYF
J gene: TRBJ2-1; CDR3 length: 17; D gene: TRBD2; V gene: TRBV7-9; clone size: NA; CDR3 DNA: TGTGCCAGCAGCTTAGAAGGACTAGCGGGTCTCTACAATGAGCAGTTCTTC; CDR3 protein: CASSLEGLAGLYNEQFF
J gene: TRBJ1-6; CDR3 length: 15; D gene: TRBD1; V gene: TRBV7-2; clone size: few; CDR3 DNA: TGTGCCAGCAGCTTATTAGAACAGGGGTCTTCACCCCTCCACTTT; CDR3 protein: CASSLLEQGSSPLHF
J gene: TRBJ1-1; CDR3 length: 15; D gene: TRBD1; V gene: TRBV5-4; clone size: NA; CDR3 DNA: TGTGCCAGCAGAGGACAGGGGGGCATGAACACTGAAGCTTTCTTT; CDR3 protein: CASRGQGGMNTEAFF
J gene: TRBJ1-1; CDR3 length: 14; D gene: TRBD1; V gene: TRBV10-3; clone size: NA; CDR3 DNA: TGTGCCATCAGCGGGACAGGGACCGGCGCTGAAGCTTTCTTT; CDR3 protein: CAISGTGTGAEAFF
J gene: TRBJ1-5; CDR3 length: 14; D gene: NA; V gene: TRBV19; clone size: NA; CDR3 DNA: TGTGCCGTATCGCCACAGGGCAACAATCAGCCCCAGCATTTT; CDR3 protein: CAVSPQGNNQPQHF
J gene: TRBJ1-5; CDR3 length: 17; D gene: TRBD1; V gene: TRBV28; clone size: NA; CDR3 DNA: TGTGCCAGCAGTTTTGCGGGGACAGAATATAGCAATCAGCCCCAGCATTTT; CDR3 protein: CASSFAGTEYSNQPQHF
J gene: TRBJ1-5; CDR3 length: 15; D gene: TRBD1; V gene: TRBV9; clone size: NA; CDR3 DNA: TGTGCCAGCAGCCCCCCGACAGGGGATAATCAGCCCCAGCATTTT; CDR3 protein: CASSPPTGDNQPQHF
J gene: TRBJ2-5; CDR3 length: 13; D gene: NA; V gene: TRBV5-1; clone size: NA; CDR3 DNA: TGCGCCAGCAGCAGCCTAGCCCAAGAGACCCAGTACTTC; CDR3 protein: CASSSLAQETQYF
J gene: TRBJ2-5; CDR3 length: 14; D gene: NA; V gene: TRBV15; clone size: NA; CDR3 DNA: TGTGCCACCAGCAGAGTAGGGGCTGAGGAGACCCAGTACTTC; CDR3 protein: CATSRVGAEETQYF
J gene: TRBJ2-3; CDR3 length: 14; D gene: TRBD2; V gene: TRBV7-9; clone size: few; CDR3 DNA: TGTGCCATTCGGGCGGGACTAAGCACAGATACGCAGTATTTT; CDR3 protein: CAIRAGLSTDTQYF
J gene: TRBJ1-1; CDR3 length: 14; D gene: TRBD1; V gene: TRBV6-5; clone size: NA; CDR3 DNA: TGTGCCAGCAGTTACGGTCCAGGGGGCACTGAAGCTTTCTTT; CDR3 protein: CASSYGPGGTEAFF
J gene: TRBJ2-1; CDR3 length: 15; D gene: NA; V gene: TRBV6-2/TRBV6-3; clone size: NA; CDR3 DNA: TGTGCCAGCAGCCCTGGACACCCCTCCTACAATGAGCAGTTCTTC; CDR3 protein: CASSPGHPSYNEQFF
J gene: TRBJ2-5; CDR3 length: 13; D gene: NA; V gene: TRBV12-3/TRBV12-4; clone size: NA; CDR3 DNA: TGTGCCAGCAGTTCAGGGCTACAAGAGACCCAGTACTTC; CDR3 protein: CASSSGLQETQYF
J gene: TRBJ2-7; CDR3 length: 13; D gene: NA; V gene: TRBV7-2; clone size: NA; CDR3 DNA: TGTGCCAGCAGCTCCCCGACTAGGGACGAGCAGTACTTC; CDR3 protein: CASSSPTRDEQYF
J gene: TRBJ2-1; CDR3 length: 15; D gene: NA; V gene: TRBV10-3; clone size: NA; CDR3 DNA: TGTGCCATCAGTGAGTTCGCGGGCTCCTACAATGAGCAGTTCTTC; CDR3 protein: CAISEFAGSYNEQFF
J gene: TRBJ2-7; CDR3 length: 16; D gene: TRBD2; V gene: TRBV6-5; clone size: NA; CDR3 DNA: TGTGCCAGCAGTTACATCCAGCGGGGACGGGTCCGCGAGCAGTACTTC; CDR3 protein: CASSYIQRGRVREQYF